The rows below give T cell receptor beta chains drawn from one sample of a study of early T cells in non-severe SARS-CoV-2 infection. One entry per CDR3 protein results from TCRdb running MiXCR on the 5' RACE reads. Of 55,000 to 65,000 distinct CDR3 sequences in the sample, about 10% were seen once. Sequenced: whole blood. Receptors were obtained from an adult who was a healthcare worker with PCR-confirmed SARS-CoV-2 infection or an uninfected control (not recorded which). The CDR3 runs from the conserved cysteine through the conserved F or W. A D gene is named only where the DNA matches it firmly. Size is stated for part of the rows, as once, few or many counts, or as a class when the clone is expanded.

size,V,J,D,DNA,CDR3
.,TRBV6-2/TRBV6-3,TRBJ2-2,TRBD1,TGTGCCAGCAGTACTGACAGGGGGCGAGGCACCGGGGAGCTGTTTTTT,CASSTDRGRGTGELFF
.,TRBV20-1,TRBJ1-6,.,TGCAGTGCTAGAGTCGGACCCGGGAATTCACCCCTCCACTTT,CSARVGPGNSPLHF
few,TRBV5-1,TRBJ1-4,.,TGCGCCAGCAGCCGCGGGCAGGAAAATGAAAAACTGTTTTTT,CASSRGQENEKLFF
many,TRBV11-3,TRBJ2-2,.,TGTGCCAGCAGCTTAGACAGGGCTACCGGGGAGCTGTTTTTT,CASSLDRATGELFF
many,TRBV3-1,TRBJ2-1,.,TGTGCCAGCAGCCGCGGGTCGTACAATGAGCAGTTCTTC,CASSRGSYNEQFF
many,TRBV2,TRBJ1-1,TRBD1,TGTGCCAGCAGTTCTCAGGGACAGGCCACTGAAGCTTTCTTT,CASSSQGQATEAFF
many,TRBV11-2,TRBJ1-2,.,TGTGCCAGCAGCCCATCAAGCGGGGGCTTCGGTGGCTACACCTTC,CASSPSSGGFGGYTF
few,TRBV7-2,TRBJ2-1,TRBD2,TGTGCCAGCAGCTTAGATACCGGGACTAGTAAGGTCCCTGAGCAGTTCTTC,CASSLDTGTSKVPEQFF
.,TRBV4-2,TRBJ1-6,.,TGTGCCAGCAGCCTAAGCAGACAGAATTCACCCCTCCACTTT,CASSLSRQNSPLHF
few,TRBV29-1,TRBJ2-7,TRBD1,TGCAGCGTCGACAGGGGTAGGGAGCAGTACTTC,CSVDRGREQYF